These 25 T cell receptor beta chains were all obtained from the same sample, sequenced in a study of blood T cell repertoires in COVID-19. Generated by immunoSEQ multiplex PCR, the TCRdb table keeps only in-frame clones and is missing some. This table has tens of thousands of clones, approximately 80% appearing once. The material sequenced was peripheral blood. The receptors were gathered from a man older than 75 with acute or convalescent COVID-19.

V and J are TRBV18 and TRBJ1-2, with 10 bases lining up with TRBD1. The CDR3 spans 14 residues. CDR1 is KGHSH, CDR2 LQKENI, per germline. V lost 3 bases and J lost 8; bases outside the gene matches: 6. As DNA, the CDR3 is TGTGCCAGCTCACCCGGGACAGGGGCCATCGGCTACACCTTC. Protein: CASSPGTGAIGYTF.

J is TRBJ1-1 and V is TRBV19; possibly TRBD1 for D (6 bases). Looked up from germline, CDR1 is LNHDA and CDR2 is SQIVND (reference sequence). V was shortened by 9 bases and J by 1 base, with 9 bases between the two germline ends. The CDR3 totals 12 residues. CDR3 residues: CASQQGNTEAFF. In DNA, the CDR3 is TGTGCCAGCCAACAGGGGAACACTGAAGCTTTCTTT.

The chain combines TRBV2 with TRBJ1-2, with TRBD1 matching 9 bases. CDR3 length equals 13 residues. CDR1 SNHLY and CDR2 FYNNEI come from the germline V gene. V lost 6 bases, J lost 10 bases, and 9 bases stayed unmatched. The CDR3 nucleotides read TGTGCCAGCAGAGGGTCGGGGGACAGGGACTACACCTTC. Protein: CASRGSGDRDYTF.

This rearrangement joins TRBV5-1 to TRBJ1-1; TRBD1 matches 11 bases. Germline CDR1 reads SGHRS; CDR2 reads YFSETQ. The CDR3 length is 12 residues. V gave up 5 bases and J gave up 10 bases; unmatched junction bases: 4. In DNA, the CDR3 is TGCGCCAGCAGACCGGACAGGGGGCTAGCTTTCTTT. As protein: CASRPDRGLAFF.

V gene TRBV15 combines with J gene TRBJ1-2, with TRBD1 identical over 9 bases. CDR3 length: 14 amino acids. After removal of 6 bases from V and 4 bases from J, the junction contained 6 bases not matched to a gene. Germline V gene lookup returns CDR1 LNHNV and CDR2 YYDKDF (reference sequence). Here the CDR3 reads CATRQGAQGYGYTF. The CDR3 DNA sequence: TGTGCCACCAGACAGGGGGCGCAGGGCTATGGCTACACCTTC. Complete variable domain (other parts from reference TRBV15 and TRBJ1-2): DAMVIQNPRYQVTQFGKPVTLSCSQTLNHNVMYWYQQKSSQAPKLLFHYYDKDFNNEADTPDNFQSRRPNTSFCFLDIRSPGLGDTAMYLCATRQGAQGYGYTFGSGTRLTVV.

The chain uses TRBV3-1 (or the pseudogene TRBV3-2) and TRBJ1-5; 8 bases agree with TRBD1. Unmatched junction bases numbered 7, after V lost 6 bases and J lost 9 bases. CDR1 and CDR2 (germline): LGHDT, YNNKEL (reference sequence). There are 13 residues in the CDR3. The CDR3 DNA reads TGTGCCAGCAGTCCCGGACAGGGTTTGCCCCAGCATTTT. Translation: CASSPGQGLPQHF.

This chain joins TRBV2 and TRBJ2-2; 12 nucleotides agree with TRBD1. Germline V gene sequence: CDR1 SNHLY, CDR2 FYNNEI. The J segment lost 5 bases and the V segment lost 7 bases, leaving 5 bases of the junction unmatched. The CDR3 is 15 amino acids. The CDR3 nucleotides are TGTGCCAGCACCCGGGACAGGGGGCTTACCGGGGAGCTGTTTTTT. This codes for CASTRDRGLTGELFF.

This clone was counted a few times. J is TRBJ1-2 and V is TRBV6-5; D is unclear. The CDR3 totals 13 residues. CDR1 MNHEY and CDR2 SVGAGI come from the germline V gene. The germline V and J ends were trimmed by 1 base and 8 bases, with 11 bases remaining between them. CDR3 in amino acids: CASSYLGFWGYTF. In DNA, the CDR3 is TGTGCCAGCAGTTACTTGGGCTTTTGGGGCTACACCTTC.

The chain links TRBV14 to TRBJ2-3; no definite D call. Germline V CDR1 and CDR2: SGHDN, FVKESK. The CDR3 spans 14 residues. Trimming took 3 bases from V and 6 from J, leaving 13 bases between them. The CDR3, as DNA: TGTGCCAGCAGCCATCCTCTCGCCGGGGATACGCAGTATTTT. Translation gives CASSHPLAGDTQYF.

This chain joins TRBV12-3 or TRBV12-4 and TRBJ1-2; no clear D. This CDR3 is 13 amino acids long. The ends were cut back, 3 bases at V and 0 bases at J, with 5 bases in the middle. The CDR3 here is CASSFSANYGYTF. The CDR3 nucleotides are TGTGCCAGCAGTTTTTCCGCTAACTATGGCTACACCTTC.

CDR3 loop: CASSLMTGPSYEQYF. The DNA for the CDR3 is TGTGCCAGCAGCTTAATGACAGGGCCAAGCTACGAGCAGTACTTC. J is TRBJ2-7 and V is TRBV11-2; 7 nucleotides match TRBD1. After removal of 2 bases from V and 3 bases from J, the junction contained 7 bases not matched to a gene. CDR1 and CDR2 from the germline V gene are SGHAT and FQNNGV. The CDR3 sequence is 15 residues long.

The chain joins TRBV7-9 to TRBJ2-2; tentative D call: TRBD1 (6 bases). The CDR3 spans 14 residues. Germline V lookup: CDR1 SEHNR, CDR2 FQNEAQ (reference sequence). The V and J ends lost 8 bases and 4 bases respectively, with 14 bases between them. The CDR3 protein is CASPLTGPTGELFF. CDR3 in DNA: TGTGCCAGCCCCCTTACAGGGCCCACCGGGGAGCTGTTTTTT.

The CDR3 sequence is CASSYGLASNEQFF. DNA of the CDR3: TGTGCCAGCAGCTACGGACTAGCCTCCAATGAGCAGTTCTTC. The gene calls are TRBV7-9 and TRBJ2-1; TRBD2 matches 8 bases. CDR3 length equals 14 residues. Germline loops: CDR1 SEHNR, CDR2 FQNEAQ (reference sequence). The ends lost 4 bases at V and 6 bases at J; junction bases unmatched: 5.

V is TRBV11-2 and J is TRBJ2-3; 8 bases agree with TRBD2. CDR3 length equals 14 residues. V trimming: 3 bases; J trimming: 3 bases; junction bases outside the gene matches: 2. Germline assignment: CDR1 SGHAT and CDR2 FQNNGV. The CDR3 nucleotides read TGTGCCAGCAGCTTTACTAGCGGTACAGATACGCAGTATTTT. Amino acids: CASSFTSGTDTQYF. Variable domain in full (rest from reference TRBV11-2 and TRBJ2-3): EAGVAQSPRYKIIEKRQSVAFWCNPISGHATLYWYQQILGQGPKLLIQFQNNGVVDDSQLPKDRFSAERLKGVDSTLKIQPAKLEDSAVYLCASSFTSGTDTQYFGPGTRLTVL.

The chain links TRBV12-3 or TRBV12-4 to TRBJ2-7; D unresolved. CDR3 length: 13 residues. Deletions cut 3 bases from V and 3 bases from J, with 9 bases between. The CDR3 coding sequence is TGTGCCAGCAGTTTTCTCTTGAGCTACGAGCAGTACTTC. Amino acid sequence: CASSFLLSYEQYF.

This chain connects TRBV6-5 to TRBJ1-1, with TRBD1 matching 8 bases. The length of the CDR3 is 15 residues. Germline V gives CDR1 MNHEY, CDR2 SVGAGI. V dropped 4 bases and J dropped 3; count of bases not matched to a gene: 7. CDR3 in DNA: TGTGCCAGCAGTTTTCAGGGGGCGGGGGACACTGAAGCTTTCTTT. It yields the protein CASSFQGAGDTEAFF.

This rearrangement joins TRBV5-6 to TRBJ2-2; 9 bases line up with TRBD2. The CDR3 covers 18 residues. V shed 0 bases, J shed 2 bases, and the junction held 8 bases outside the gene matches. CDR1 and CDR2 (germline): SGHDT, YYEEEE. The DNA for the CDR3 is TGTGCCAGCAGCTTGGCCAATCCTAGCGGGGCAAACACCGGGGAGCTGTTTTTT. It translates to CASSLANPSGANTGELFF.

This clone appeared a few times. The rearrangement links TRBV18 to TRBJ1-4; TRBD1 matches 7 bases. This CDR3 spans 16 amino acids. The germline V gene has CDR1 KGHSH and CDR2 LQKENI. V gave up 6 bases and J gave up 10 bases; unmatched junction bases: 17. The CDR3 sequence is CASSRGPGQPPGKLFF. The CDR3 region has the DNA TGTGCCAGCTCGCGAGGACCGGGACAGCCGCCAGGAAAACTGTTTTTT.

The V gene is TRBV7-9, the J gene TRBJ2-1; 7 bases are shared with TRBD1. The CDR3 runs 14 residues. CDR1 SEHNR and CDR2 FQNEAQ come from the germline V gene (reference sequence). V shed 8 bases and J 0 bases; nucleotides not matched to a gene: 4. CDR3 protein: CASVRGSSYNEQFF. The CDR3 nucleotides read TGTGCCAGCGTCAGGGGGAGCTCCTACAATGAGCAGTTCTTC. Using reference TRBV7-9 and TRBJ2-1 for the parts outside the CDR3, the full variable domain is DTGVSQNPRHKITKRGQNVTFRCDPISEHNRLYWYRQTLGQGPEFLTYFQNEAQLEKSRLLSDRFSAERPKGSFSTLEIQRTEQGDSAMYLCASVRGSSYNEQFFGPGTRLTVL.

The gene calls are TRBV11-1 and TRBJ2-2; D ambiguous. V shed 1 base and J shed 6 bases, with 12 bases lying between them. The CDR3 is made up of 15 amino acids. Germline V gene lookup returns CDR1 SGHAT and CDR2 FQDESV (reference sequence). CDR3 in DNA: TGTGCCAGCAGCTTAGTAAGAGGCCTAGCCGGGGAGCTGTTTTTT. Translated: CASSLVRGLAGELFF.

This chain joins TRBV14 and TRBJ2-1; D may be TRBD1 (6 bases). The CDR3 runs 14 residues. The ends were cut back, 2 bases at V and 9 bases at J, with 14 bases in the middle. The germline V gene has CDR1 SGHDN and CDR2 FVKESK. For the CDR3, the DNA is TGTGCCAGCAGCCAATCTCTGGGGGCAGGTGAGCAGTTCTTC. This encodes CASSQSLGAGEQFF.

This clone was detected once. CDR3 bases: TGTGCCAGCAGGACCGGGACAGCTATTTTCAATGAGCAGTTCTTC. Translated, it gives CASRTGTAIFNEQFF. The rearrangement uses TRBV27 and TRBJ2-1; 7 bases map to TRBD1. Losses at the gene ends were 6 bases for V and 6 bases for J; bases not matched to a gene: 11. CDR1 MNHEY and CDR2 SMNVEV come from the germline V gene (reference sequence). This CDR3 spans 15 amino acids.

The chain has TRBV2 and TRBJ2-7, with TRBD1 matching 11 bases. Trimming cost V 6 bases and J 5 bases; bases outside gene matches: 6. Germline loops: CDR1 SNHLY, CDR2 FYNNEI. The CDR3 contains 14 residues. The CDR3 sequence: CASSRTGGWDEQYF. In nucleotides, the CDR3 is TGTGCCAGCAGCCGGACAGGGGGCTGGGACGAGCAGTACTTC.

This clone came up once. The chain joins TRBV19 to TRBJ1-2; a weak D match, TRBD1 (5 bases). Germline-derived CDR1 and CDR2 are LNHDA and SQIVND (reference sequence). This CDR3 spans 11 amino acids. Trimming shortened V by 10 bases and J by 8 bases, and 14 bases separated the two germline ends. For the CDR3, the DNA is TGTGCCACCGTGGGGGGTCGCGGCTACACCTTC. This sequence encodes CATVGGRGYTF.

The chain uses TRBV6-5 and TRBJ2-5, with TRBD1 identical over 8 bases. The CDR3 is 15 residues long. Per the germline V gene, CDR1 is MNHEY and CDR2 is SVGAGI. V trimming: 2 bases; J trimming: 5 bases; junction bases outside the gene matches: 7. The CDR3 spells CASSYRDRGWETQYF. In DNA, the CDR3 is TGTGCCAGCAGTTACCGAGACAGGGGATGGGAGACCCAGTACTTC.